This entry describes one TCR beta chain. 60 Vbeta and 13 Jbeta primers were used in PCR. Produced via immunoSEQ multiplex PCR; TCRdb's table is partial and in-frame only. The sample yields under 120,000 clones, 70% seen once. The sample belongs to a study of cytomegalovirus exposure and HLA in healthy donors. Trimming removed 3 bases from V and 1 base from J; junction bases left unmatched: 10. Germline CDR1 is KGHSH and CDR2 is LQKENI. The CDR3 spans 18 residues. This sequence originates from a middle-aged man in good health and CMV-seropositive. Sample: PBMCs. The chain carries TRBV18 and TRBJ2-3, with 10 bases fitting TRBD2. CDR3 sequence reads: CASSPTPGLAGGTDTQYF. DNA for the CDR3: TGTGCCAGCTCACCTACCCCCGGGCTAGCGGGAGGCACAGATACGCAGTATTTT.